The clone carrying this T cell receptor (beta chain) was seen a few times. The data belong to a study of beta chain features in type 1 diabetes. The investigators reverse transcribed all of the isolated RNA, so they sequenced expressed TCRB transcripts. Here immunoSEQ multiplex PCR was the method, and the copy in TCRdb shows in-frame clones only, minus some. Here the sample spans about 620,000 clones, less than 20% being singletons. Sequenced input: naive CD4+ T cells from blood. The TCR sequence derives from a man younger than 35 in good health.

The DNA of the CDR3 is TGTGCCAGCAGCCTCCTTCGGACAGGGCTCAGGTATACCTACAATGAGCAGTTCTTC. Its translation is CASSLLRTGLRYTYNEQFF. The V call is TRBV7-9, the J call TRBJ2-1; TRBD1 agrees at 8 bases. Germline V lookup: CDR1 SEHNR, CDR2 FQNEAQ (reference sequence). This CDR3 region has 19 residues. Trimming cost V 5 bases and J 2 bases; bases outside gene matches: 17.